This T cell receptor (beta chain) appears in the sequencing data of a study of T cells after yellow fever vaccination. The junction had 6 bases not matched to a gene; V was cut back by 0 bases and J by 2 bases. Per germline, CDR1 SGHRS and CDR2 YFSETQ. The CDR3 is 17 amino acids. As regards this clonotype: The antigen is unknown.

TCRdb reprocessed the 5' RACE reads via MiXCR and lists one record per CDR3 protein. The table shows 300,000 to 400,000 distinct CDR3 sequences, with 8.5% to 9% occurring only once. Study-level findings and limits: Most primary-vaccination clones recurred post-booster (about 96% CD4, 85% to 90% CD8). Peaking on day 5 versus 15, the secondary response was faster but weaker. A minor fraction of clonotypes spanned both CD4 and CD8 compartments.

The sequences come from PBMCs, collected on the day of the first yellow fever vaccination. The clonotype originates from a man aged 18 to 35 who received the YFV17D yellow fever vaccine. This sequence joins TRBV5-1 and TRBJ2-2, with 8 bases lining up with TRBD1. The CDR3 spells CASSLVLTGENTGELFF. For the CDR3, the DNA is TGCGCCAGCAGCTTGGTGTTGACAGGGGAAAACACCGGGGAGCTGTTTTTT.